The rows below give T cell receptor beta chains drawn from one sample of a study of blood T cell repertoires in COVID-19. Repertoires were generated with immunoSEQ multiplex PCR, while TCRdb's copy carries only in-frame clones and drops some. The sample has about 220,000 clones, roughly 84% seen once. Input material: peripheral blood. These receptors all stem from a woman aged 80 or older with acute or convalescent COVID-19. The CDR3 runs from the conserved cysteine through the conserved F or W. D genes are given only for firm matches. Only some rows state a clone size, as once, few, many or a class for expanded clones.

v_gene	d_gene	abundance	j_gene	CDR3nt	CDR3aa
TRBV6-2/TRBV6-3	TRBD2	few	TRBJ2-1	TGTGCCAGCAGTTGGACTAGCGGGAGAAAGTACAATGAGCAGTTCTTC	CASSWTSGRKYNEQFF
TRBV7-9	.	.	TRBJ1-5	TGTGCCAGCAGCCCCAGGCAGAGCAATCAGCCCCAGCATTTT	CASSPRQSNQPQHF
TRBV19	TRBD1	.	TRBJ2-6	TGTGCCAGTAGTCCCCAGGGGGCTGGGGCCAACGTCCTGACTTTC	CASSPQGAGANVLTF
TRBV19	TRBD1	.	TRBJ1-2	TGTGCCAGTAAGACAGGGTCCAGTGGCTACACCTTC	CASKTGSSGYTF
TRBV12-3/TRBV12-4	.	.	TRBJ2-7	TGTGCCAGCAGCCCAGGGGTTTCCTACGAGCAGTACTTC	CASSPGVSYEQYF
TRBV3-1/TRBV3-2	TRBD2	.	TRBJ2-7	TGTGCCAGCAGCCAAGGGGGGACTAGCGGATCGGAGCAGTACTTC	CASSQGGTSGSEQYF
TRBV5-1	TRBD2	.	TRBJ2-3	TGCGCCAGCAGCGCGGGACTAGCGCCTCCAGATACGCAGTATTTT	CASSAGLAPPDTQYF
TRBV7-9	TRBD1	.	TRBJ2-7	TGTGCCAGCAGCTCAACGGACAGGGGAACCTACGAGCAGTACTTC	CASSSTDRGTYEQYF
TRBV18	TRBD1	.	TRBJ2-7	TGTGCCAGCTCCACGACAGGGGTTATAAACGAGCAGTACTTC	CASSTTGVINEQYF
TRBV15	TRBD1	.	TRBJ2-7	TGTGCCACCAGCAAGGCCGGGACAGGGTATTCCGAGCAGTACTTC	CATSKAGTGYSEQYF
TRBV5-1	TRBD1	once	TRBJ1-2	TGCGCCAGCAGCTTGGCCATACAGGGGAAGGGCTACACCTTC	CASSLAIQGKGYTF
TRBV6-5	TRBD2	.	TRBJ2-3	TGTGCCAGCAGTCTAGCGGGGGCTAGCACAGATACGCAGTATTTT	CASSLAGASTDTQYF
TRBV7-2	.	.	TRBJ2-1	TGTGCCAGCAGCTCTAAAACCAACAATGAGCAGTTCTTC	CASSSKTNNEQFF
TRBV30	.	.	TRBJ1-1	TGTGCCTGGAGTGTACAAATATACACTGAAGCTTTCTTT	CAWSVQIYTEAFF
TRBV19	TRBD1	few	TRBJ2-3	TGTGCCAGTAGTATCGGGACAGGGGGAAGGACAGATACGCAGTATTTT	CASSIGTGGRTDTQYF
TRBV6-5	TRBD1	few	TRBJ1-2	TGTGCCAGCAGCCTCGGGGCAGGGGGCTATGGCTACACCTTC	CASSLGAGGYGYTF
TRBV3-1/TRBV3-2	.	.	TRBJ1-6	TGTGCCAGCAGCCAAGAGAACAGTAAGAATTCACCCCTCCACTTT	CASSQENSKNSPLHF
TRBV29-1	TRBD1	.	TRBJ2-7	TGCAGCGTTGGCCCCAGGACAGGGGCATACGAGCAGTACTTC	CSVGPRTGAYEQYF
TRBV28	.	.	TRBJ1-3	TGTGCCAGCAGTCCCCCATCTGGAAACACCATATATTTT	CASSPPSGNTIYF
TRBV7-9	.	few	TRBJ1-6	TGTGCCAGCAGTCTTCCCGGGACAACGAATTCACCCCTCCACTTT	CASSLPGTTNSPLHF
TRBV5-1	TRBD2	.	TRBJ2-1	TGCGCCAGCAGCTGGGGGACTAGCGGGGCCTCCTACAATGAGCAGTTCTTC	CASSWGTSGASYNEQFF
TRBV19	TRBD1	once	TRBJ1-6	TGTGCCAGCTGCCGGGACAGAAGTCCTAATTCACCCCTCCACTTT	CASCRDRSPNSPLHF
TRBV7-9	TRBD2	.	TRBJ2-7	TGTGCCAGCAGCTTAGATGGGGGAGGGTCCTACGAGCAGTACTTC	CASSLDGGGSYEQYF
TRBV29-1	.	.	TRBJ1-2	TGCAGCGTTGAAGATTGGGGCGGCTATGGCTACACCTTC	CSVEDWGGYGYTF
TRBV29-1	TRBD1	.	TRBJ1-1	TGCAGCGCGGTGACAGGGGGGAGGACTGAAGCTTTCTTT	CSAVTGGRTEAFF
TRBV6-5	.	.	TRBJ1-2	TGTGCCAGCAGTTATTGGGCCGGTGGCTACACCTTC	CASSYWAGGYTF
TRBV5-1	TRBD1	.	TRBJ2-3	TGCGCCAGCAGGTCCGGGACAGACACAGATACGCAGTATTTT	CASRSGTDTDTQYF
TRBV6-5	TRBD1	.	TRBJ1-2	TGTGCCAGCAGCTACCGGGGGACAGGCTATGGCTACACCTTC	CASSYRGTGYGYTF
TRBV6-1	.	.	TRBJ2-2	TGTGCCAGCAGTGAAGCTGCTAGCGACACCGGGGAGCTGTTTTTT	CASSEAASDTGELFF
TRBV28	.	.	TRBJ2-1	TGTGCCAGCAGGCAGACAGGCGAGGGCCGTATAAATGAGCAGTTCTTC	CASRQTGEGRINEQFF
TRBV7-9	.	.	TRBJ2-7	TGTGCCAGCAGTCTGAGTACAGGGATCAGGGTCCCGAGAAGCGAGCAGTACTTC	CASSLSTGIRVPRSEQYF
TRBV9	TRBD2	.	TRBJ2-1	TGTGCCAGCAGCCGGACTAGTCTCTATGAGCAGTTCTTC	CASSRTSLYEQFF
TRBV19	.	.	TRBJ1-4	TGTGCCAGTAGCATTTCCAGTGGGACAAATGAAAAACTGTTTTTT	CASSISSGTNEKLFF
TRBV23-1	.	once	TRBJ2-7	TGCGCCAGCAGCCTGCTGACTGGGAGCTCCTACGAGCAGTACTTC	CASSLLTGSSYEQYF
TRBV7-9	.	few	TRBJ1-2	TGTGCCAGCAGCTCCCCGTTTCGTCCGTACTATGGCTACACCTTC	CASSSPFRPYYGYTF
TRBV5-1	.	once	TRBJ1-2	TGCGCCAGCAGCTTGGAGGCGGGGGGCTATGGCTACACCTTC	CASSLEAGGYGYTF
TRBV12-5	.	.	TRBJ1-6	TGTGCTAGTGTCGGTCCGAGGTCACCCCTCCACTTT	CASVGPRSPLHF
TRBV7-9	TRBD1	.	TRBJ1-2	TGTGCCAGCAGCTTAGTAATGACAGGGCTCTATGGCTACACCTTC	CASSLVMTGLYGYTF
TRBV3-1/TRBV3-2	.	.	TRBJ1-1	TGTGCCAGCGTGGGGCGGGGTTTGAACACTGAAGCTTTCTTT	CASVGRGLNTEAFF
TRBV4-2	TRBD1	.	TRBJ1-5	TGTGCCAGCAGCCAAGTAGACAGGGACCGTCAGCCCCAGCATTTT	CASSQVDRDRQPQHF
TRBV2	.	.	TRBJ1-3	TGTGCCAGCAGTGAGGGACTCGTGGGAGGAAACACCATATATTTT	CASSEGLVGGNTIYF
TRBV19	TRBD1	.	TRBJ1-1	TGTGCCAGTAGGACTTTTTTGGGACAGGGGAACACTGAAGCTTTCTTT	CASRTFLGQGNTEAFF
TRBV9	TRBD2	.	TRBJ2-2	TGTGCCAGCAGCGTAGCCCTAGCGGGGGACCTCGACACCGGGGAGCTGTTTTTT	CASSVALAGDLDTGELFF
TRBV3-1/TRBV3-2	.	.	TRBJ1-6	TGTGCCAGCAGCCAAGGGGGGGTCGGGTCACCCCTCCACTTT	CASSQGGVGSPLHF
TRBV5-1	TRBD1	.	TRBJ1-6	TGCGCCAGCAGCCTACAGGGGGCTTCGTATAATTCACCCCTCCACTTT	CASSLQGASYNSPLHF
TRBV12-5	TRBD1	.	TRBJ1-5	TGTGCTAGTGGTTTAAACCACCAGGGACAGGCCGGGGATCAGCCCCAGCATTTT	CASGLNHQGQAGDQPQHF
TRBV3-1/TRBV3-2	.	.	TRBJ2-3	TGTGCCAGCAGCTCTTCTAGCGCTACAGATACGCAGTATTTT	CASSSSSATDTQYF
TRBV5-1	TRBD1	.	TRBJ2-1	TGCGCCAGCAGCTATGACAGGGTAGGTGAGCAGTTCTTC	CASSYDRVGEQFF
TRBV5-1	.	.	TRBJ1-2	TGCGCCAGCAGCTTTCTCGGGGAGGGCCGGGGCTACACCTTC	CASSFLGEGRGYTF